One TCR beta chain is described in this entry. Its antigen is unidentified. This CDR3 is 14 amino acids long. The V end was cut by 3 bases, the J end by 5 bases, with 11 bases between. These data belong to a study of T cells in Graves' hyperthyroidism and ophthalmopathy. Researchers amplified the TCR beta CDR3 regions from RNA transcripts. Initially, a first-round RT-PCR of the TCR CDR3 employed the HTBI primer set. TCRdb used MiXCR to reprocess the multiplex PCR reads, holding one entry per CDR3 protein. The sample lists about 320,000 distinct CDR3 sequences; around a sixth were seen once. Hyperthyroidism patients were newly diagnosed, had disease duration under 2 months, and were aged 18 to 65 years. Study results and limitations: Most clonotypes expanded in thyroid above 0.001 were likewise present in blood.

The receptor was derived from a man aged 25 to 45 with Graves' hyperthyroidism. The sequenced sample was blood. The V gene is TRBV12-3 or TRBV12-4, the J gene TRBJ2-1; D is unclear. As DNA, the CDR3 is TGTGCCAGCAGTTTTCCTTGGTCGAACAATGAGCAGTTCTTC. Translated, it gives CASSFPWSNNEQFF.